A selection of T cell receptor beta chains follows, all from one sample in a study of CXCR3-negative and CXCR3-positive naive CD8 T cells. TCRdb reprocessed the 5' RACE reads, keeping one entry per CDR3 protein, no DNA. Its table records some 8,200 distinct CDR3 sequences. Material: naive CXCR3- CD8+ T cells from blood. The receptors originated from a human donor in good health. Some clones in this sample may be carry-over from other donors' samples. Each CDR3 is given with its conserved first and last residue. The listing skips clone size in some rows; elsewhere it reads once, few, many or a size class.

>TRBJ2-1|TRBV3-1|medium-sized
CASSQSGLQTRHEQFF
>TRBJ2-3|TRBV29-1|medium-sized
CSVELDSTDTQYF
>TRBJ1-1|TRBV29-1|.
CSVFDSLLGAFF
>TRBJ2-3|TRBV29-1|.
CSVDGATSGSRTDTQYF
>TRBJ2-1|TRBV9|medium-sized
CASSVAYHNEQFF
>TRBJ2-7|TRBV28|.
CASSSPRGVLTYEQYF
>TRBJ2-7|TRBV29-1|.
CSVEEGSYEQYF
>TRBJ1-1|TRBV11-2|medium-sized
CASSPWGGVNTEAFF
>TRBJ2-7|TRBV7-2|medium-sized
CASSFGIYYEQYF
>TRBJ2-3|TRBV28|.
CASSLSAGTEYF
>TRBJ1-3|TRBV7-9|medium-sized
CASSLDLIDFSGNTIYF
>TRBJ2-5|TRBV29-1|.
CSVEDDRVETQYF
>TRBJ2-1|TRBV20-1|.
CSAQPLAGERPYEQFF
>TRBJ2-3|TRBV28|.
CASSPGLAQTDTQYF
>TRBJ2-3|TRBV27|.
CASSSLLGGRSTDTQYF
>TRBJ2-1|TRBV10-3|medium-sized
CAINTGTASYNEQFF
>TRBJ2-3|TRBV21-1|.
CASSRRDRDNTDTQYF
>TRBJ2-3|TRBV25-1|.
CASSWSGPDTQYF
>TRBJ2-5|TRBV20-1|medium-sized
CSARDGASPLWETQYF